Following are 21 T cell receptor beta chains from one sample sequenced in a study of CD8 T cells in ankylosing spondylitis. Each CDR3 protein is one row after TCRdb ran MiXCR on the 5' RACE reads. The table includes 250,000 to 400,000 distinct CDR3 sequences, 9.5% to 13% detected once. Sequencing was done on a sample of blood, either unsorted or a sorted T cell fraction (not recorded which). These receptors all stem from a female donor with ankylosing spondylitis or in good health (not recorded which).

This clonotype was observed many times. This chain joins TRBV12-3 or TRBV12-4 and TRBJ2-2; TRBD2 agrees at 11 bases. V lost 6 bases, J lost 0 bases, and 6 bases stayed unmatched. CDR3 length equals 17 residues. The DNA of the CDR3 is TGTGCCAGCAGGGGACTAGCGGCTTTCCCGAACACCGGGGAGCTGTTTTTT. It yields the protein CASRGLAAFPNTGELFF.

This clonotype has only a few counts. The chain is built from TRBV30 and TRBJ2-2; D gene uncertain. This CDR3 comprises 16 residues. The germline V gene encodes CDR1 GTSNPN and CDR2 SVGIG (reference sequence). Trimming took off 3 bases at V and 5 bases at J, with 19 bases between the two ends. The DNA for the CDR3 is TGTGCCTGGAGGGAAGGTATACGTGGGTGGACCGGGGAGCTGTTTTTT. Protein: CAWREGIRGWTGELFF.

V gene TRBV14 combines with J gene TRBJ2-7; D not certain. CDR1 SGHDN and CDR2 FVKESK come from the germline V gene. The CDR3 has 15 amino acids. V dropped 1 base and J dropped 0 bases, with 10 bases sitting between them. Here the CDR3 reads CASSQAGASSYEQYF. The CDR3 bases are TGTGCCAGCAGCCAAGCTGGTGCGAGCTCCTACGAGCAGTACTTC.

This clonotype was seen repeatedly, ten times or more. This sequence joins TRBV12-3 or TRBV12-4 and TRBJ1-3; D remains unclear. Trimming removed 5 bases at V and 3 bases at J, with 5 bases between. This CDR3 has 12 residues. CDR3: CASSLGGNTIYF. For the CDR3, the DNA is TGTGCCAGCAGTCTCGGTGGAAACACCATATATTTT.

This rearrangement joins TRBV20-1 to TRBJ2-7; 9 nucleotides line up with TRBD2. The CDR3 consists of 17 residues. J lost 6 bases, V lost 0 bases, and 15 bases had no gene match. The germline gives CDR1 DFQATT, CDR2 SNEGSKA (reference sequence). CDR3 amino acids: CSARDPGEIAGVGEQYF. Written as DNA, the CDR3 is TGCAGTGCTAGAGATCCCGGCGAAATAGCGGGAGTTGGCGAGCAGTACTTC.

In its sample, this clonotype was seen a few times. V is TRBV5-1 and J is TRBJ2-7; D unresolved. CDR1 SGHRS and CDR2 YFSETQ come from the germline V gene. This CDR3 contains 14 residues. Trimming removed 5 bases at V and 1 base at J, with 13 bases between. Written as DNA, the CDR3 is TGCGCCAGCAGGTATAATAAGGGTTCCTACGAGCAGTACTTC. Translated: CASRYNKGSYEQYF. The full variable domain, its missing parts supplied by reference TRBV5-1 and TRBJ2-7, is KAGVTQTPRYLIKTRGQQVTLSCSPISGHRSVSWYQQTPGQGLQFLFEYFSETQRNKGNFPGRFSGRQFSNSRSEMNVSTLELGDSALYLCASRYNKGSYEQYFGPGTRLTVT.

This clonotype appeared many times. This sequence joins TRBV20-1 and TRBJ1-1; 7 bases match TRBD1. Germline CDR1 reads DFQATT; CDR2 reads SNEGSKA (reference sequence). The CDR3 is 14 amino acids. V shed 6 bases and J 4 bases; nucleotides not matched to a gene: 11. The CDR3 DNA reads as TGCAGTGCAAAATCCGGGACAGATGCCACTGAAGCTTTCTTT. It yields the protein CSAKSGTDATEAFF.

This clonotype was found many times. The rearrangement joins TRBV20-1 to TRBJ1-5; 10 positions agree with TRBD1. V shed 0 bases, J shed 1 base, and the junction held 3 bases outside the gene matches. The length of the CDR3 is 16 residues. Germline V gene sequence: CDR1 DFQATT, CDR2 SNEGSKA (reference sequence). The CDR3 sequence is CSARDGTGASNQPQHF. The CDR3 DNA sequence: TGCAGTGCTAGAGATGGGACAGGGGCAAGCAATCAGCCCCAGCATTTT.

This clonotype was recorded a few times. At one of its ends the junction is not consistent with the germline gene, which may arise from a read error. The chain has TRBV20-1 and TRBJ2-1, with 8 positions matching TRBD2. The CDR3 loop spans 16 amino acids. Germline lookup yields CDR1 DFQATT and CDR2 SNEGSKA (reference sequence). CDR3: CCATGGTRSSYNEQFF. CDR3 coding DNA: TGCTGTGCGACAGGAGGGACTAGAAGCTCCTACAATGAGCAGTTCTTC.

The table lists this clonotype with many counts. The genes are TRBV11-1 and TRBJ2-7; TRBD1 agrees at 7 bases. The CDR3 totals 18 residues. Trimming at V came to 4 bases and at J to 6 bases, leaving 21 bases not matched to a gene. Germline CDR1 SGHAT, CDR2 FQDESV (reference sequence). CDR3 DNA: TGTGCCAGCAGCTCACACTCGGGACAGAACCCCCTCTACGCCGAGCAGTACTTC. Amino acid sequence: CASSSHSGQNPLYAEQYF. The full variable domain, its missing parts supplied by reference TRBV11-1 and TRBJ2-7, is EAEVAQSPRYKITEKSQAVAFWCDPISGHATLYWYRQILGQGPELLVQFQDESVVDDSQLPKDRFSAERLKGVDSTLKIQPAELGDSAMYLCASSSHSGQNPLYAEQYFGPGTRLTVT.

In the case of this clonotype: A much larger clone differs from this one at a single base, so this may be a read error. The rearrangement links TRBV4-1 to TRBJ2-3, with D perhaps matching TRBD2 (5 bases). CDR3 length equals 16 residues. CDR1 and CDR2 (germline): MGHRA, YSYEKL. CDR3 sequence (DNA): TGCGCCGGCAGCCAAGATCTCGGACTCGCCAGGGATACGCAGTATTTT. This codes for CAGSQDLGLARDTQYF.

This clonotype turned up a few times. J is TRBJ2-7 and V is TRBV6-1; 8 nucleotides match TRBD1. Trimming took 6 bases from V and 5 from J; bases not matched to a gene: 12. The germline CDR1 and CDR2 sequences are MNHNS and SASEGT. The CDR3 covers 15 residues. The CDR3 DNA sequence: TGTGCCAGCAGCCACCGGACAGGGCTTGCCCACGAGCAGTACTTC. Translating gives CASSHRTGLAHEQYF.

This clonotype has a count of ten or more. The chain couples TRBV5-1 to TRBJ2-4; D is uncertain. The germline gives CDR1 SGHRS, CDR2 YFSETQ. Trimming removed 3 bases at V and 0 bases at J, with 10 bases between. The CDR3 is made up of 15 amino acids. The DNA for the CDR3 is TGCGCCAGCAGCTCCGGCGGCCCAGCCAAAAACATTCAGTACTTC. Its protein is CASSSGGPAKNIQYF.

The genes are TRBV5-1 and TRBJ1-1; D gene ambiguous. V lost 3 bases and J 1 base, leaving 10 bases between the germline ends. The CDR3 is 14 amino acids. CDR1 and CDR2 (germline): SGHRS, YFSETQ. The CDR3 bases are TGCGCCAGCAGCTCTAGGACCACGAACACTGAAGCTTTCTTT. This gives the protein CASSSRTTNTEAFF.

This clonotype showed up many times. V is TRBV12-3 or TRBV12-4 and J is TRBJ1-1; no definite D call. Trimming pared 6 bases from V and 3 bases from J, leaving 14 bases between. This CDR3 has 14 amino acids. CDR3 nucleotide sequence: TGTGCCAGCAGCCAGGTTGGGTTTGACACTGAAGCTTTCTTT. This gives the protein CASSQVGFDTEAFF.

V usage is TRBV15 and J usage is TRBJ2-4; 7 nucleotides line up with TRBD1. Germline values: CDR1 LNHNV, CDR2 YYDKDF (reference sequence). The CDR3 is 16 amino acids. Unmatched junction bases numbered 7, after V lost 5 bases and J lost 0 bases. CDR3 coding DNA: TGTGCCACCAGCCCAACAGGGGATATAGCCAAAAACATTCAGTACTTC. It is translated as CATSPTGDIAKNIQYF.

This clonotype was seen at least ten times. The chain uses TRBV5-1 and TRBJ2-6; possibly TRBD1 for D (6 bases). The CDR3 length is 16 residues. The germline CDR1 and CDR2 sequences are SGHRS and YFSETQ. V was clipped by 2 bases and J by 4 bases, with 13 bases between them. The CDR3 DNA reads TGCGCCAGCAGCTTAAAAACAGGGAGCGGGGCCAACGTCCTGACTTTC. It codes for CASSLKTGSGANVLTF.

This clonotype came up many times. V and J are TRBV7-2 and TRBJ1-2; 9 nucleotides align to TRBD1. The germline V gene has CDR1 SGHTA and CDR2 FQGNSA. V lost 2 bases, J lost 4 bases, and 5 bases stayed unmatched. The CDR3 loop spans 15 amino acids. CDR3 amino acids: CASSLIGQGIYGYTF. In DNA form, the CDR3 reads TGTGCCAGCAGCTTAATCGGACAGGGGATCTATGGCTACACCTTC.

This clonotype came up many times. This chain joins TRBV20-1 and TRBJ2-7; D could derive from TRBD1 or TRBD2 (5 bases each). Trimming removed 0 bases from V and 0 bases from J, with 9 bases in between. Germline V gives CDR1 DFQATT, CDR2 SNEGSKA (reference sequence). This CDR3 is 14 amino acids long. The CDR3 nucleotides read TGCAGTGCTAGAGAGATCGGGGCCTCCTACGAGCAGTACTTC. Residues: CSAREIGASYEQYF.

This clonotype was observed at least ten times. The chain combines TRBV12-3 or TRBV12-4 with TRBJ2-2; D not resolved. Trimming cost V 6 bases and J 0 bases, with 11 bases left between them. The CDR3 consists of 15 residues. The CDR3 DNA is TGTGCCAGCAGCTTCCCGGGTACGAACACCGGGGAGCTGTTTTTT. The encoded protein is CASSFPGTNTGELFF.

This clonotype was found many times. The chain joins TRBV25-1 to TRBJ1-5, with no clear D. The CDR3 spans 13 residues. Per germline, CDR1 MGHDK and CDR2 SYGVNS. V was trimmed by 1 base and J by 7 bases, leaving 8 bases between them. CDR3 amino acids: CASSESGRQPQHF. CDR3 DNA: TGTGCCAGCAGTGAATCGGGGAGACAGCCCCAGCATTTT.